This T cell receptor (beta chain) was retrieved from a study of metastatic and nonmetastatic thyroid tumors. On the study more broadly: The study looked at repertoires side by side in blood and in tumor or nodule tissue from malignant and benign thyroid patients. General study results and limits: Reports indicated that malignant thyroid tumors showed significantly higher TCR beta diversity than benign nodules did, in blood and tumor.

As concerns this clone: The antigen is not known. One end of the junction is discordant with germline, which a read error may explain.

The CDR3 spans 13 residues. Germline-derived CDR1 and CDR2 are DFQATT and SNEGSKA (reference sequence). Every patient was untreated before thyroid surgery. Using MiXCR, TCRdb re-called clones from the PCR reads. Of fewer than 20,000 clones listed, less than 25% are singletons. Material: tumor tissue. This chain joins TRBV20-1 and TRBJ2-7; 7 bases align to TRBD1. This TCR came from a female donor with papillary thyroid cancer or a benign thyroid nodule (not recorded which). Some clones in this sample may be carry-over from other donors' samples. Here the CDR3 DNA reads TGTAGTCCCCGGGACAGTCGATCCTACGAGCAGTACTTC. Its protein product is CSPRDSRSYEQYF.